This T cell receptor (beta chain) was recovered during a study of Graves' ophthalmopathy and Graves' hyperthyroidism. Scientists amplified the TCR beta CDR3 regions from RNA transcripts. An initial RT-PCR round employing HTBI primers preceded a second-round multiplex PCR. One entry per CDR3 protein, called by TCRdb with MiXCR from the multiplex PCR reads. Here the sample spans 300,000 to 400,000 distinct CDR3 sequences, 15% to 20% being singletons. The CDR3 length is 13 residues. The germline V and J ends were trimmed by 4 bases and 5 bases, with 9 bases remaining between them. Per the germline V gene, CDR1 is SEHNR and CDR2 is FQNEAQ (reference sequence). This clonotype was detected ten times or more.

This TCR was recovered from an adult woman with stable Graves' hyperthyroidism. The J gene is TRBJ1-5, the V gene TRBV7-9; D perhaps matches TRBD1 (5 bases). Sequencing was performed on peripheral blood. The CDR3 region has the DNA TGTGCCAGCAGCTCGGGGGGGGATCAGCCCCAGCATTTT. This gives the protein CASSSGGDQPQHF.